This T cell receptor beta chain appears in the sequencing data of a study of beta chain features in type 1 diabetes. Study outcomes and limitations: Naive, central memory and regulatory TCRB repertoires appeared more similar among patients than healthy donors.

A heparinised blood draw that averaged about 116 mL was obtained once from each donor. Sorting that relied on CD45RO/CCR7/CD25/CD127/CD95/CD27 yielded CD4+ naive, central memory, regulatory and stem cell-like memory cells. This clone was recorded a few times. Antigen specificity is unknown. Germline V lookup: CDR1 MGHDK, CDR2 SYGVNS. The CDR3 spans 13 residues. V shed 6 bases and J shed 3 bases, with 11 bases lying between them. Expressed TCRB transcripts were sequenced, since all the RNA that had been isolated was reverse transcribed. Repertoires were generated with immunoSEQ multiplex PCR, while TCRdb's copy carries only in-frame clones and drops some. The sample yields hundreds of thousands of clones, around 68% seen once.

The sample consisted of naive CD4+ T cells from blood. This chain uses TRBV25-1 with TRBJ1-2; TRBD1 is a possible D gene (5 bases). The TCR was taken from a man aged 25 to 45 in good health. The CDR3 sequence: CASSGAFDYGYTF. CDR3 DNA: TGTGCCAGCAGCGGGGCGTTTGACTATGGCTACACCTTC.